The clone carrying this T cell receptor beta chain was seen a handful of times. These data come from a study of identical twins. It was template switching that added a universal primer site, and there were unique molecular identifiers on the cDNA. TCRdb called the 5' RACE reads again in MiXCR, with one record for every CDR3 protein. Of some 730,000 distinct CDR3 sequences listed, around a sixth were seen once; the top ten hold around 14%. Germline trimming cut 2 bases from V and 7 bases from J; bases unmatched to any gene: 6. The CDR3 sequence is 16 residues long. Germline CDR1 is SGHDN and CDR2 is FVKESK. This same sample was also part of a study on T cells expressing NK-cell markers. That source reports: Repertoires of TCR beta were obtained from T cells sorted as CD3+CD56+NKG2C+, CD3+CD56+NKG2C- and CD3+CD56-NKG2C+.

The sequencing input was PBMCs. This clonotype originated in a woman in her late teens or twenties in good health. The V gene is TRBV14, the J gene TRBJ2-1; TRBD2 matches 12 bases. CDR3: CASSQLAGGTANEQFF. Written as DNA, the CDR3 is TGTGCCAGCAGCCAACTAGCGGGAGGGACGGCTAATGAGCAGTTCTTC.